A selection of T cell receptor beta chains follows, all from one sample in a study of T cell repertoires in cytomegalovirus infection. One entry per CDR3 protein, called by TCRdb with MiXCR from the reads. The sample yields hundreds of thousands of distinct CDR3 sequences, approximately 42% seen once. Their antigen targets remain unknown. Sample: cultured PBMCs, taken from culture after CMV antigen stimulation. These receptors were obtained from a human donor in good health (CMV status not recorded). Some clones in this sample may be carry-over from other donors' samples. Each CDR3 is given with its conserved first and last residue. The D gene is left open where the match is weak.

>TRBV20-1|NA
CSASSLGVEQFF
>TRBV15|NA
CATSRGAGYNYGYTF
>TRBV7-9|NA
CASSFPRDQGTDTQYF
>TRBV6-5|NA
CASRYTSMETQYF
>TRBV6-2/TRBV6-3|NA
CASSSVQRARNEQFF
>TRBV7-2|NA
CASSLVGGGNTEAFF
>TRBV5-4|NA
CASSLYANSGANVLTF
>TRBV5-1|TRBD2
CASSGTSVPYNEQFF
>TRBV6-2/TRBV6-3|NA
CASSRVVGWPQHF
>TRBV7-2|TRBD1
CASSSRQGAYEQYF
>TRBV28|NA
CASKGSSVAPLHF
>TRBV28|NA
CASSLYSYNEQFF
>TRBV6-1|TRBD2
CASSTPPVAGINEQFF
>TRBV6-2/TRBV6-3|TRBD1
CASSRTGGREQYF
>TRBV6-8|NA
CASRGGADQPQHF